These 11 T cell receptor beta chains were sequenced from one sample in a study of blood T cell repertoires in COVID-19. The repertoire was sequenced with immunoSEQ multiplex PCR; TCRdb's copy has only in-frame clones and lacks some. Altogether more than 200,000 clones are present, around 88% being singletons, with the ten largest covering about 1.3%. Source material: peripheral blood. Every receptor here comes from an elderly man with acute or convalescent COVID-19.

J is TRBJ2-3 and V is TRBV9, with D tentatively TRBD2 (5 bases). This CDR3 is built from 16 residues. Germline CDR1 SGDLS, CDR2 YYNGEE. V dropped 1 base and J dropped 0 bases, with 12 bases sitting between them. CDR3 sequence reads: CASSVLLAASTDTQYF. DNA of the CDR3: TGTGCCAGCAGCGTATTGCTAGCAGCTAGCACAGATACGCAGTATTTT.

The CDR3 reads CASSLPGTGVYEQFF. DNA for the CDR3: TGTGCCAGCAGTTTGCCCGGGACAGGGGTCTATGAGCAGTTCTTC. V usage is TRBV28 and J usage is TRBJ2-1, with 10 bases aligning to TRBD1. The CDR3 loop spans 15 amino acids. V gave up 3 bases and J gave up 8 bases; unmatched junction bases: 7. Germline lookup yields CDR1 MDHEN and CDR2 SYDVKM.

This clone was observed once. For the CDR3, the DNA is TGTGCCAGTAGTATCCAAGAGAACACAGATACGCAGTATTTT. This sequence encodes CASSIQENTDTQYF. The chain couples TRBV19 to TRBJ2-3; no definite D call. The V gene's germline CDR1 is LNHDA and CDR2 SQIVND (reference sequence). The CDR3 consists of 14 residues. V dropped 3 bases and J dropped 2 bases, with 9 bases sitting between them.

The chain has TRBV6-5 and TRBJ1-6; 7 positions agree with TRBD1. The V gene's germline CDR1 is MNHEY and CDR2 SVGAGI. The CDR3 totals 14 residues. Germline trimming cut 2 bases from V and 7 bases from J; bases unmatched to any gene: 2. The CDR3 DNA reads TGTGCCAGCAGTTACGACAGGGCCAATTCACCCCTCCACTTT. The encoded protein is CASSYDRANSPLHF.

V usage is TRBV6-5 and J usage is TRBJ2-3, with D unresolved. Deletions cut 7 bases from V and 0 bases from J, with 11 bases between. Looked up from germline, CDR1 is MNHEY and CDR2 is SVGAGI. This CDR3 has 14 residues. In nucleotides, the CDR3 is TGTGCCAGCACGGCACAGCTAAGCACAGATACGCAGTATTTT. Translation: CASTAQLSTDTQYF.

This rearrangement joins TRBV19 to TRBJ2-7; unclear D gene. This CDR3 comprises 13 residues. Germline V CDR1 and CDR2: LNHDA, SQIVND (reference sequence). V lost 5 bases, J lost 5 bases, and 13 bases lay in between. CDR3 protein: CASSPRVVNEQYF. In nucleotides, the CDR3 is TGTGCCAGTAGTCCCCGGGTTGTCAACGAGCAGTACTTC.

The chain combines TRBV6-2 or TRBV6-3 with TRBJ2-1; 10 bases match TRBD2. J gave up 6 bases and V 4 bases, and 6 bases lay outside the gene matches. CDR3 length: 15 amino acids. CDR1 MNHEY and CDR2 SVGEGT come from the germline V gene. CDR3 sequence reads: CASSSRLAGGNEQFF. The CDR3 coding sequence is TGTGCCAGCAGTTCCAGACTAGCGGGCGGCAATGAGCAGTTCTTC.

V usage is TRBV6-5 and J usage is TRBJ2-7; TRBD1 matches at 8 bases. The CDR3 sequence is 14 residues long. Germline lookup yields CDR1 MNHEY and CDR2 SVGAGI. V dropped 2 bases and J dropped 4; count of bases not matched to a gene: 4. CDR3 amino acids: CASSYDRGGYEQYF. The CDR3 nucleotides read TGTGCCAGCAGTTACGACAGGGGTGGGTACGAGCAGTACTTC.

The rearrangement links TRBV29-1 to TRBJ1-1; 9 bases align to TRBD1. Germline CDR1 reads SQVTM; CDR2 reads ANQGSEA. This CDR3 contains 13 residues. The junction had 6 bases not matched to a gene; V was cut back by 7 bases and J by 3 bases. The CDR3 bases are TGCAGCGCCCGACAGGGGGGGCACACTGAAGCTTTCTTT. Translating it yields CSARQGGHTEAFF.

This chain uses TRBV9 with TRBJ2-5, with 9 bases matching TRBD2. The CDR3 length is 16 residues. Trimming at V came to 4 bases and at J to 2 bases, leaving 9 bases not matched to a gene. Germline CDR1 SGDLS, CDR2 YYNGEE. Written as DNA, the CDR3 is TGTGCCAGCAGCCTCCTCCCGACTAGCGGACAAGAGACCCAGTACTTC. Its protein is CASSLLPTSGQETQYF.

The gene calls are TRBV4-3 and TRBJ2-1, with 8 positions matching TRBD1. The CDR3 is 15 amino acids. The germline gives CDR1 LGHNA, CDR2 YSLEER. The V and J ends lost 4 bases and 4 bases, in that order; junction bases with no gene match: 6. The CDR3 is CASSLGQGKYNEQFF. DNA for the CDR3: TGCGCCAGCAGCCTCGGACAGGGAAAATACAATGAGCAGTTCTTC.